One and the same sample provided the 3 T cell receptor beta chains below, sequenced in a study of blood T cell repertoires in COVID-19 (dated by TCRdb to 2019 to 2021). Library preparation used the immunoSEQ multiplex PCR assay. TCRdb holds this immuneACCESS table with in-frame rearrangements only. Some clones are missing; in checked studies, unresolved V genes explain under half, and the rest has no known cause. Across this sample there are roughly 150,000 clones, with more than 75% seen only once. Of the sample, approximately 2.1% falls within the top ten clones. Sequencing was done on a sample of peripheral blood. These receptors came from a man aged 50-60 years who had recovered from COVID-19.

A single count supports this clone. The chain has TRBV7-2 and TRBJ2-5; possibly TRBD2 for D (6 bases). The V gene's germline CDR1 is SGHTA and CDR2 FQGNSA. CDR3 length: 14 amino acids. Trimming removed 3 bases at V and 2 bases at J, with 10 bases between. CDR3 in DNA: TGTGCCAGCAGCTTTCAGGAGGGGCAAGAGACCCAGTACTTC. This gives the protein CASSFQEGQETQYF.

This rearrangement joins TRBV11-3 to TRBJ2-5; 7 bases map to TRBD2. Germline V gives CDR1 SGHNT, CDR2 YENEEA. After removal of 5 bases from V and 4 bases from J, the junction contained 7 bases not matched to a gene. This CDR3 spans 14 amino acids. In nucleotides, the CDR3 is TGTGCCAGCAGCATGGGAGGGCTCGGAGAGACCCAGTACTTC. Encoded protein: CASSMGGLGETQYF.

V and J are TRBV7-9 and TRBJ2-3; 14 bases fit TRBD2. CDR1 is SEHNR and CDR2 is FQNEAQ in the germline V gene (reference sequence). The V segment lost 7 bases and the J segment 1 base; nucleotides outside the gene matches: 10. There are 18 residues in the CDR3. The CDR3 region is CASIGGLAGERGTDTQYF. CDR3 nucleotides: TGTGCCAGCATCGGGGGACTAGCGGGGGAGAGAGGCACAGATACGCAGTATTTT.